The 30 T cell receptor beta chains given below trace back to one sample, sequenced in a study of blood T cell repertoires in COVID-19. Only in-frame clones appear in the TCRdb table, and some are missing; sequencing was by immunoSEQ multiplex PCR. Among 170,000 or so clones listed, nearly 90% were seen once. The sample was peripheral blood. Receptor source: a man between 18 and 35 years old who had recovered from COVID-19.

CDR3 nucleotides: TGCGCCAGCAGCCAAGAAAGTCAAGCGGGGGATACGCAGTATTTT. It translates to CASSQESQAGDTQYF. V usage is TRBV4-3 and J usage is TRBJ2-3; TRBD2 agrees at 7 bases. The V gene end was trimmed by 0 bases and the J gene end by 6 bases; junction bases not matched to a gene: 6. This CDR3 region has 15 residues. Germline CDR1 LGHNA, CDR2 YSLEER.

The J gene is TRBJ1-2, the V gene TRBV6-2 or TRBV6-3; D remains unclear. Trimming shortened V by 2 bases and J by 7 bases, and 14 bases separated the two germline ends. Germline loops: CDR1 MNHEY, CDR2 SVGEGT. The CDR3 runs to 14 residues. CDR3: CASSYGAERSGYTF. The CDR3 DNA follows: TGTGCCAGCAGTTACGGCGCCGAAAGGAGTGGCTACACCTTC.

CDR3 DNA: TGTGCCAGCCCCAGGGCAGGGCGACCTTATAATTCACCCCTCCACTTT. It yields the protein CASPRAGRPYNSPLHF. This rearrangement joins TRBV21-1 to TRBJ1-6; the table's D call, TRBD1, has no DNA check behind it. TRBV21-1 is listed as a pseudogene. CDR3 length: 16 residues.

The chain has TRBV4-1 and TRBJ1-1; 8 bases agree with TRBD1. V was clipped by 5 bases and J by 7 bases; unmatched bases: 9. CDR3 length: 14 amino acids. Germline CDR1 is MGHRA and CDR2 is YSYEKL. The CDR3 is CASSIYRGSGEAFF. CDR3 in DNA: TGCGCCAGCAGCATTTACAGGGGGTCAGGTGAAGCTTTCTTT.

The V and J genes are TRBV27 and TRBJ2-7; D unresolved. Germline V lookup: CDR1 MNHEY, CDR2 SMNVEV (reference sequence). V lost 4 bases to trimming and J lost 0 bases, with 10 bases between them. CDR3 size: 14 residues. The CDR3 DNA reads as TGTGCCAGCAGTTGGGCAGGTGGCTCCTACGAGCAGTACTTC. Translated, it gives CASSWAGGSYEQYF.

The chain joins TRBV30 to TRBJ2-1; TRBD1 is a possible D gene (6 bases). The V end was cut by 2 bases, the J end by 8 bases, with 19 bases between. There are 15 residues in the CDR3. CDR1 is GTSNPN and CDR2 is SVGIG in the germline V gene (reference sequence). CDR3: CAWSRFSRGGDEQFF. As DNA, the CDR3 is TGTGCCTGGAGTAGGTTCAGCAGGGGTGGGGATGAGCAGTTCTTC. The entire variable domain, with the rest obtained from reference TRBV30 and TRBJ2-1, is as follows: SQTIHQWPATLVQPVGSPLSLECTVEGTSNPNLYWYRQAAGRGLQLLFYSVGIGQISSEVPQNLSASRPQDRQFILSSKKLLLSDSGFYLCAWSRFSRGGDEQFFGPGTRLTVL.

This sequence joins TRBV20-1 and TRBJ1-1, with D perhaps matching TRBD1 (6 bases). Germline lookup yields CDR1 DFQATT and CDR2 SNEGSKA (reference sequence). This CDR3 is 11 amino acids long. V gave up 8 bases and J gave up 1 base, with 8 bases separating them. DNA of the CDR3: TGCAGTCACAGGGAGAACACTGAAGCTTTCTTT. Protein: CSHRENTEAFF.

Concerning this clone: The sample holds other DNA sequences that translate to the same CDR3. The gene calls are TRBV25-1 and TRBJ1-1, with a possible D match to TRBD1 (6 bases). V lost 4 bases and J lost 2, with 8 bases in between. Germline V gene sequence: CDR1 MGHDK, CDR2 SYGVNS. The CDR3 contains 13 residues. The CDR3, as DNA: TGTGCCAGCAGTGGGACAGTAAACACTGAAGCTTTCTTT. Its protein product is CASSGTVNTEAFF. Full variable domain (missing parts from reference TRBV25-1 and TRBJ1-1): EADIYQTPRYLVIGTGKKITLECSQTMGHDKMYWYQQDPGMELHLIHYSYGVNSTEKGDLSSESTVSRIRTEHFPLTLESARPSHTSQYLCASSGTVNTEAFFGQGTRLTVV.

This chain uses TRBV6-6 with TRBJ1-3; D possibly corresponds to TRBD1 (5 bases). CDR1 is MNHNY, CDR2 SVGAGI, per germline (reference sequence). The CDR3 length is 15 residues. Trimming left V 6 bases short and J 0 bases short, with 12 bases between. CDR3 in amino acids: CASRRDRSSGNTIYF. The DNA for the CDR3 is TGTGCCAGCAGGCGGGACCGATCCTCTGGAAACACCATATATTTT.

The CDR3 nucleotides read TGTGCCAGCAGCACAACTGGCGCGGGAGCCAACGTCCTGACTTTC. This translates into CASSTTGAGANVLTF. This chain uses TRBV5-6 with TRBJ2-6; perhaps TRBD2 as D (6 bases). Germline-derived CDR1 and CDR2 are SGHDT and YYEEEE. The CDR3 spans 15 residues. V lost 4 bases and J lost 7, with 15 bases in between. Complete variable domain (other parts from reference TRBV5-6 and TRBJ2-6): DAGVTQSPTHLIKTRGQQVTLRCSPKSGHDTVSWYQQALGQGPQFIFQYYEEEERQRGNFPDRFSGHQFPNYSSELNVNALLLGDSALYLCASSTTGAGANVLTFGAGSRLTVL.

This clone was seen a single time. This chain connects TRBV7-8 to TRBJ2-3; 9 bases align to TRBD2. V was clipped by 3 bases and J by 5 bases; unmatched bases: 6. This CDR3 spans 15 amino acids. Germline CDR1 reads SGHVS; CDR2 reads FQNEAQ. Written as DNA, the CDR3 is TGTGCCAGCAGCTTCATAGCGGGAGAGGTAGATACGCAGTATTTT. Its translation is CASSFIAGEVDTQYF.

This chain joins TRBV18 and TRBJ2-5; D ambiguous. CDR3 length: 12 amino acids. The V end lost 5 bases, the J end lost 13 bases, and 17 bases lay between the germline ends. The germline V gene has CDR1 KGHSH and CDR2 LQKENI. The chain's CDR3 is CASSNEEIFRYF. CDR3 bases: TGTGCCAGCTCAAACGAAGAAATTTTCAGGTACTTC.

This chain links TRBV7-8 with TRBJ1-4; the match to TRBD1 covers 7 bases. CDR1 is SGHVS, CDR2 FQNEAQ, per germline. V lost 8 bases and J lost 7; bases outside the gene matches: 4. CDR3 length equals 12 residues. CDR3 bases: TGTGCCAGCCGGACAGGCTCTGAAAAACTGTTTTTT. Encoded protein: CASRTGSEKLFF.

This clone has just one count. The chain has TRBV19 and TRBJ2-1; 9 bases fit TRBD2. V lost 8 bases to trimming and J lost 2 bases; unmatched junction nucleotides: 7. The CDR3 spans 15 residues. Germline V gene sequence: CDR1 LNHDA, CDR2 SQIVND (reference sequence). DNA for the CDR3: TGTGCCAGTGTAGCGGGGGCCCGCCCCTACAATGAGCAGTTCTTC. Amino acid sequence: CASVAGARPYNEQFF. The variable domain in full, with the rest retrieved from reference TRBV19 and TRBJ2-1, is DGGITQSPKYLFRKEGQNVTLSCEQNLNHDAMYWYRQDPGQGLRLIYYSQIVNDFQKGDIAEGYSVSREKKESFPLTVTSAQKNPTAFYLCASVAGARPYNEQFFGPGTRLTVL.

This chain joins TRBV7-9 and TRBJ1-1, with D perhaps TRBD1 (6 bases). The CDR3 sequence is 14 residues long. Germline V gene data show CDR1 as SEHNR and CDR2 as FQNEAQ (reference sequence). The ends were cut back, 4 bases at V and 5 bases at J, with 14 bases in the middle. This CDR3 reads CASSYDTGNTEAFF. In DNA form, the CDR3 reads TGTGCCAGCAGCTATGACACAGGGAATACTGAAGCTTTCTTT.

The rearrangement joins TRBV7-2 to TRBJ2-2; tentative D call: TRBD1 (5 bases). V was pared by 1 base and J by 2 bases, with 8 bases between. This CDR3 contains 15 residues. From germline, CDR1 is SGHTA and CDR2 FQGNSA. The CDR3 region has the DNA TGTGCCAGCAGCTTAGGACAGACCAACACCGGGGAGCTGTTTTTT. Residues: CASSLGQTNTGELFF. Full variable domain (remainder filled in from reference TRBV7-2 and TRBJ2-2): GAGVSQSPSNKVTEKGKDVELRCDPISGHTALYWYRQSLGQGLEFLIYFQGNSAPDKSGLPSDRFSAERTGGSVSTLTIQRTQQEDSAVYLCASSLGQTNTGELFFGEGSRLTVL.

The V gene is TRBV7-2, the J gene TRBJ2-5, with D hard to call. V dropped 5 bases and J dropped 2 bases, with 6 bases sitting between them. CDR1 SGHTA and CDR2 FQGNSA come from the germline V gene. The CDR3 is made up of 12 amino acids. The CDR3 loop reads CASSRLQETQYF. CDR3 coding DNA: TGTGCCAGCAGCCGACTTCAAGAGACCCAGTACTTC.

The V and J genes are TRBV4-3 and TRBJ2-1; D unclear. The germline CDR1 and CDR2 sequences are LGHNA and YSLEER. V shed 2 bases and J shed 5 bases, with 13 bases lying between them. CDR3 length: 15 residues. CDR3: CASSQSPTGDNEQFF. Written as DNA, the CDR3 is TGCGCCAGCAGCCAATCCCCGACTGGAGACAATGAGCAGTTCTTC.

The rearrangement links TRBV11-2 to TRBJ2-7, with D possibly TRBD2 on 6 matching bases. Trimming cost V 3 bases and J 3 bases, with 12 bases left between them. CDR1 is SGHAT and CDR2 is FQNNGV in the germline V gene. The CDR3 length is 14 residues. The CDR3 region has the DNA TGTGCCAGCAGCTTTCCGGGACTGGACTACGAGCAGTACTTC. Protein: CASSFPGLDYEQYF.

The genes are TRBV6-2 or TRBV6-3 and TRBJ1-2, with 9 nucleotides matching TRBD1. Germline assignment: CDR1 MNHEY and CDR2 SVGEGT. The CDR3 spans 19 residues. V was clipped by 5 bases and J by 8 bases; unmatched bases: 24. As DNA, the CDR3 is TGTGCCAGCAGTCCCGTCCCACGACAGGGGGACCTTATTCGCGTAGGCTACACCTTC. Protein sequence: CASSPVPRQGDLIRVGYTF.

The rearrangement uses TRBV6-6 and TRBJ2-7; 8 nucleotides align to TRBD2. Germline V gene lookup returns CDR1 MNHNY and CDR2 SVGAGI (reference sequence). V trimming: 7 bases; J trimming: 7 bases; junction bases outside the gene matches: 18. This CDR3 region has 16 residues. The CDR3 protein is CASTQSGLGGMGEQYF. DNA for the CDR3: TGTGCCAGCACCCAATCGGGACTAGGGGGGATGGGTGAGCAGTACTTC.

The J gene is TRBJ2-7, the V gene TRBV28; possibly TRBD1 for D (5 bases). Trimming took 8 bases from V and 3 from J, leaving 11 bases between them. The CDR3 is 12 residues long. In germline, CDR1 is MDHEN, CDR2 SYDVKM. In nucleotides, the CDR3 is TGTGCCAGCGGGTACAGGAACTACGAGCAGTACTTC. Protein: CASGYRNYEQYF. Full variable domain (remainder filled in from reference TRBV28 and TRBJ2-7): DVKVTQSSRYLVKRTGEKVFLECVQDMDHENMFWYRQDPGLGLRLIYFSYDVKMKEKGDIPEGYSVSREKKERFSLILESASTNQTSMYLCASGYRNYEQYFGPGTRLTVT.

This clone showed up just once. V gene TRBV9 combines with J gene TRBJ1-5, with D uncertain. Trimming left V 0 bases short and J 5 bases short, with 6 bases between. This CDR3 is 13 amino acids long. The germline V gene has CDR1 SGDLS and CDR2 YYNGEE. DNA for the CDR3: TGTGCCAGCAGCGTAGACCAGGATCAGCCCCAGCATTTT. Amino acid sequence: CASSVDQDQPQHF.

V is TRBV7-2 and J is TRBJ1-1, with 9 bases fitting TRBD1. Germline CDR1 is SGHTA and CDR2 is FQGNSA. With V trimmed by 3 bases and J by 5 bases, 1 base remained unmatched. The CDR3 has 13 amino acids. This CDR3 reads CASSFGQGTEAFF. DNA for the CDR3: TGTGCCAGCAGCTTTGGACAGGGGACTGAAGCTTTCTTT.

The CDR3 sequence: CASSQERVSYNEQFF. The DNA of the CDR3 is TGCGCCAGCAGCCAAGAACGAGTGAGTTACAATGAGCAGTTCTTC. This chain connects TRBV4-3 to TRBJ2-1; D unclear. Trimming pared 0 bases from V and 4 bases from J, leaving 10 bases between. Germline CDR1 is LGHNA and CDR2 is YSLEER. The length of the CDR3 is 15 residues.

The genes are TRBV19 and TRBJ2-7; 10 nucleotides agree with TRBD2. This CDR3 has 13 amino acids. V trimming: 10 bases; J trimming: 5 bases; junction bases outside the gene matches: 8. Per germline, CDR1 LNHDA and CDR2 SQIVND (reference sequence). The CDR3 sequence: CATEAGGPNEQYF. CDR3 bases: TGTGCCACCGAAGCGGGAGGGCCGAACGAGCAGTACTTC.

V is TRBV28 and J is TRBJ2-7, with 9 bases aligning to TRBD2. Germline V CDR1 and CDR2: MDHEN, SYDVKM. The CDR3 sequence is 15 residues long. With V trimmed by 7 bases and J by 5 bases, 12 bases remained unmatched. DNA of the CDR3: TGTGCCAGCAAAGGAAGTGGGACTAGCCACCACGAGCAGTACTTC. Residues: CASKGSGTSHHEQYF.

The chain carries TRBV27 and TRBJ1-1, with no clear D. V dropped 2 bases and J dropped 0 bases, with 10 bases sitting between them. Per the germline V gene, CDR1 is MNHEY and CDR2 is SMNVEV (reference sequence). This CDR3 has 15 residues. CDR3 nucleotides: TGTGCCAGCAGTTTAGGGCTGAACATGAACACTGAAGCTTTCTTT. Its protein is CASSLGLNMNTEAFF.

The V gene is TRBV12-5, the J gene TRBJ1-1, with a possible D match to TRBD1 (5 bases). V shed 6 bases and J shed 4 bases, with 15 bases lying between them. The CDR3 is 14 amino acids. Germline values: CDR1 LGHNT, CDR2 FRNRAP. The CDR3 coding sequence is TGTGCTAGTGGGGGGGACTCCTGGAGCACTGAAGCTTTCTTT. Translation gives CASGGDSWSTEAFF.

This CDR3 is CSVGRGYEQYF. CDR3 DNA sequence: TGCAGCGTCGGGAGAGGCTACGAGCAGTACTTC. This rearrangement joins TRBV29-1 to TRBJ2-7; perhaps TRBD2 as D (6 bases). With 6 bases removed from V and 3 bases from J, the gap between germline ends came to 9 bases. CDR1 and CDR2 (germline): SQVTM, ANQGSEA. The CDR3 contains 11 residues.